Reported below is one T cell receptor (beta chain). The entry originates in a study of cytomegalovirus exposure and HLA in healthy donors. CDR1 and CDR2 (germline): LGHNA, YSLEER. V dropped 0 bases and J dropped 5 bases, with 13 bases sitting between them. This CDR3 is 15 amino acids long. Assay: immunoSEQ multiplex PCR; the TCRdb copy retains only in-frame clones and omits some. The sample comprises 150,000 to 200,000 clones, 80% to 90% of which are singletons, and 5% to 7% rests with the top ten. This receptor was identified in a woman aged 25 to 39 in good health and CMV-seronegative. The sample was PBMCs. The J gene is TRBJ1-1, the V gene TRBV4-3; D is possibly TRBD1 (6 bases). CDR3 loop: CASSQDLQGRTEAFF. DNA of the CDR3: TGCGCCAGCAGCCAAGATCTACAGGGCAGGACTGAAGCTTTCTTT.